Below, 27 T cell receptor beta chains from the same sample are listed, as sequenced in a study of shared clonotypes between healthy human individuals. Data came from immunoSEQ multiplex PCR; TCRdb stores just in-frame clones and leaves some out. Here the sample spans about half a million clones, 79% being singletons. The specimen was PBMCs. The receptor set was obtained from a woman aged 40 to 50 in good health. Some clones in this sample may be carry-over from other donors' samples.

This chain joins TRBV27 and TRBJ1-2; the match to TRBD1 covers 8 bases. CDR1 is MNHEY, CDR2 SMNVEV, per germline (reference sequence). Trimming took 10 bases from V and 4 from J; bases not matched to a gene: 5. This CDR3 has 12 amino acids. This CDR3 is CATYRGSYGYTF. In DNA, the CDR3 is TGTGCCACCTACAGGGGGTCCTATGGCTACACCTTC.

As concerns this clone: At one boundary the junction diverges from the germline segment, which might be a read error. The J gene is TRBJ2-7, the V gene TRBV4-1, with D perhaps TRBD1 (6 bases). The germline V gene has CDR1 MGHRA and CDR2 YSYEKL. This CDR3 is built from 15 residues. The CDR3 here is CASSRTGLPVNEQYF. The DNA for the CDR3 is TGTGCCAGCAGCCGAACAGGGCTTCCAGTGAACGAGCAGTACTTC.

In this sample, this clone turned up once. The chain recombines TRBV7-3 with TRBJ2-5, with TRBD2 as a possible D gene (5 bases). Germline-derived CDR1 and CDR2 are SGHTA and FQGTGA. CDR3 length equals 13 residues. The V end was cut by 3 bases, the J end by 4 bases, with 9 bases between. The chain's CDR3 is CASSFGMGETQYF. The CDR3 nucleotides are TGTGCCAGCAGCTTCGGGATGGGAGAGACCCAGTACTTC.

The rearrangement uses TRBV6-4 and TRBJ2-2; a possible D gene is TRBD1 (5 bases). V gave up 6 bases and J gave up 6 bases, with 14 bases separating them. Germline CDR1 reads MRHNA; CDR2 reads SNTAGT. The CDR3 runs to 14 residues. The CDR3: CASSRAMASGELFF. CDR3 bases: TGTGCCAGCAGCAGGGCCATGGCTTCCGGGGAGCTGTTTTTT.

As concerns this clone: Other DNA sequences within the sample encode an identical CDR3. Here the CDR3 DNA reads TGTGCCAGCTCACCAGGGGGCTATGGCTACACCTTC. Protein: CASSPGGYGYTF. The rearrangement uses TRBV18 and TRBJ1-2; TRBD1 is a possible D gene (5 bases). The CDR3 is 12 amino acids. Trimming took off 2 bases at V and 4 bases at J, with 5 bases between the two ends. The germline CDR1 and CDR2 sequences are KGHSH and LQKENI.

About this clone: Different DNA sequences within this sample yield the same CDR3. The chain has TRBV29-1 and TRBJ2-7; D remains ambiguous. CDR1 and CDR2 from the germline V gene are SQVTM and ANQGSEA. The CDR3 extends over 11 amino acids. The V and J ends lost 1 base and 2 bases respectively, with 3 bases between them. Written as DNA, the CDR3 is TGCAGCGTTGAAGGGGCCTACGAGCAGTACTTC. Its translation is CSVEGAYEQYF.

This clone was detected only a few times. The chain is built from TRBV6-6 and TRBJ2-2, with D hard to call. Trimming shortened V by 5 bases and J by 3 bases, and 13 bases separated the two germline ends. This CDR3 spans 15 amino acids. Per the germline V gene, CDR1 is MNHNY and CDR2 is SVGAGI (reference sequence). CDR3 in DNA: TGTGCCAGCAGTCCTCACAGTTCTTACACCGGGGAGCTGTTTTTT. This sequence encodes CASSPHSSYTGELFF.

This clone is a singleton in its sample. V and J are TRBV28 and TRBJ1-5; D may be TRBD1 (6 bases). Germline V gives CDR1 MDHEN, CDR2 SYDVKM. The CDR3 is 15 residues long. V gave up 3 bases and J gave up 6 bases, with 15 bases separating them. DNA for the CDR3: TGTGCCAGCAGTTTTGAACAGGGAAAACGTCAGCCCCAGCATTTT. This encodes CASSFEQGKRQPQHF. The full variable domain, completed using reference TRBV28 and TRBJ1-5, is DVKVTQSSRYLVKRTGEKVFLECVQDMDHENMFWYRQDPGLGLRLIYFSYDVKMKEKGDIPEGYSVSREKKERFSLILESASTNQTSMYLCASSFEQGKRQPQHFGDGTRLSIL.

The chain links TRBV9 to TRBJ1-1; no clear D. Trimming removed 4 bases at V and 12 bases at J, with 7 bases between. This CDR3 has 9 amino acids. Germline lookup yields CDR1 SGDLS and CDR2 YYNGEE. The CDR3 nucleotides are TGTGCCAGCAGCTTCGATTCTTTCTTT. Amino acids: CASSFDSFF.

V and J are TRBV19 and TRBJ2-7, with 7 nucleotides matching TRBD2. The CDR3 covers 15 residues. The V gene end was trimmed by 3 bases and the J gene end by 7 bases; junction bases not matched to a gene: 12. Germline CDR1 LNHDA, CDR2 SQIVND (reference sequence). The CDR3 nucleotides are TGTGCCAGTAGTATGAAGGCGGGAGTGGGCGTGGAGCAGTACTTC. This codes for CASSMKAGVGVEQYF.

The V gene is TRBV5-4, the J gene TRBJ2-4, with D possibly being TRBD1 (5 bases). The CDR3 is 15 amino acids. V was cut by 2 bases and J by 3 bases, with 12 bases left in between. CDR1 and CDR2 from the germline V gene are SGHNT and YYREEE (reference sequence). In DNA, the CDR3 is TGTGCCAGCAGCTTCGATGCAGGGATCAAAAACATTCAGTACTTC. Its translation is CASSFDAGIKNIQYF.

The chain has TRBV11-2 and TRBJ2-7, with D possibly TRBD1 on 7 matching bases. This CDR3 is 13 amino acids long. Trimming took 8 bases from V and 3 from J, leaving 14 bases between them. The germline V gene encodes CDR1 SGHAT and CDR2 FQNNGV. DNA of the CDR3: TGTGCCAGCGAGGGGGGACAGAACTACGAGCAGTACTTC. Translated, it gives CASEGGQNYEQYF.

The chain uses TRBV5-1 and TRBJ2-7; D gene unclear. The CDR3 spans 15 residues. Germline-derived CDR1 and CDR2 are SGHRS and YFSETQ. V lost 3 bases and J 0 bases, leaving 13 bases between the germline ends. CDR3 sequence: CASSSGAGYSYEQYF. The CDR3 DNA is TGCGCCAGCAGCTCTGGCGCAGGCTACTCCTACGAGCAGTACTTC. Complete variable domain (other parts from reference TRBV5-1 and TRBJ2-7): KAGVTQTPRYLIKTRGQQVTLSCSPISGHRSVSWYQQTPGQGLQFLFEYFSETQRNKGNFPGRFSGRQFSNSRSEMNVSTLELGDSALYLCASSSGAGYSYEQYFGPGTRLTVT.

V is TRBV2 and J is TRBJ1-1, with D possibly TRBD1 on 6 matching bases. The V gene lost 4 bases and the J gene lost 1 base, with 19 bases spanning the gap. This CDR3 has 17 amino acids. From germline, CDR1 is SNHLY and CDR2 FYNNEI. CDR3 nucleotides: TGTGCCAGCAGTGGTTCCCCGACAGGAGGATCGAACACTGAAGCTTTCTTT. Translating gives CASSGSPTGGSNTEAFF.

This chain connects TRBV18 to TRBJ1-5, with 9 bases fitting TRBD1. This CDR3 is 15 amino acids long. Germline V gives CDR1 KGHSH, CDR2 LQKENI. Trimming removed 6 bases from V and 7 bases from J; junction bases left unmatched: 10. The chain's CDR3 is CASSEEYRGHQPQHF. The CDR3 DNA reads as TGTGCCAGCTCGGAAGAATACAGGGGGCACCAGCCCCAGCATTTT.

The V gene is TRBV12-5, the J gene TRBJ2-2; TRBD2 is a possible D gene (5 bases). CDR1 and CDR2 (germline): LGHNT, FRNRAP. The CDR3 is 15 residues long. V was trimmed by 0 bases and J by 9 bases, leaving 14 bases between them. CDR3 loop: CASGLVLGQDWELFF. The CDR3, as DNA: TGTGCTAGTGGTTTGGTACTGGGTCAGGACTGGGAGCTGTTTTTT.

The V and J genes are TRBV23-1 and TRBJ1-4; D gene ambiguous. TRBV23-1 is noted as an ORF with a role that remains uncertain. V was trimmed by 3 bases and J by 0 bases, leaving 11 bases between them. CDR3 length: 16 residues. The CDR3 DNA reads TGCGCCAGCAGTCATCCACCAGTGACAACTAATGAAAAACTGTTTTTT. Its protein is CASSHPPVTTNEKLFF.

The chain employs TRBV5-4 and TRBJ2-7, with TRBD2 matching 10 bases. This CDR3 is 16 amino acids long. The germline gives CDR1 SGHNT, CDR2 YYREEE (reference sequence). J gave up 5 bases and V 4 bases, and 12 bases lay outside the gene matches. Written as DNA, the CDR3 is TGTGCCAGCAGCCCTAGTGGTCTAGCGGGAGTCCACGAGCAGTACTTC. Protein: CASSPSGLAGVHEQYF.

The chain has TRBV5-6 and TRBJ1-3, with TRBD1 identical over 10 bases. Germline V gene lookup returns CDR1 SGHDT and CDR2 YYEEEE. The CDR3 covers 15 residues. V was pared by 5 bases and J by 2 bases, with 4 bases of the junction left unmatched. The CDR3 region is CASSIGTGAGNTIYF. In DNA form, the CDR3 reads TGTGCCAGCAGTATAGGGACAGGGGCTGGAAACACCATATATTTT.

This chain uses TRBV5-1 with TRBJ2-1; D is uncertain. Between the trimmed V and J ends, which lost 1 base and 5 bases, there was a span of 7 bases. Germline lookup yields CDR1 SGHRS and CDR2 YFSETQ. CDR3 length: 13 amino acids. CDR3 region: CASSLYGNNEQFF. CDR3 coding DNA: TGCGCCAGCAGCTTGTACGGCAACAATGAGCAGTTCTTC.

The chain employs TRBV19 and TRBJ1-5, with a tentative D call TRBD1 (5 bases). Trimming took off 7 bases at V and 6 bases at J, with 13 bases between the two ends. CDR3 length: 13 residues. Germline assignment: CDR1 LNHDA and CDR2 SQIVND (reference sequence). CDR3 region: CASTPEGLQPQHF. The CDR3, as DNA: TGTGCCAGTACCCCAGAGGGGCTTCAGCCCCAGCATTTT.

CDR3 loop: CASSPNPPGTSGGETQYF. The CDR3 coding sequence is TGCGCCAGCAGCCCCAACCCCCCCGGGACTAGCGGGGGGGAGACCCAGTACTTC. V and J are TRBV5-1 and TRBJ2-5, with 15 bases aligning to TRBD2. The germline CDR1 and CDR2 sequences are SGHRS and YFSETQ. Trimming at V came to 4 bases and at J to 5 bases, leaving 12 bases not matched to a gene. This CDR3 has 18 residues. The full variable domain, completed using reference TRBV5-1 and TRBJ2-5, is KAGVTQTPRYLIKTRGQQVTLSCSPISGHRSVSWYQQTPGQGLQFLFEYFSETQRNKGNFPGRFSGRQFSNSRSEMNVSTLELGDSALYLCASSPNPPGTSGGETQYFGPGTRLLVL.

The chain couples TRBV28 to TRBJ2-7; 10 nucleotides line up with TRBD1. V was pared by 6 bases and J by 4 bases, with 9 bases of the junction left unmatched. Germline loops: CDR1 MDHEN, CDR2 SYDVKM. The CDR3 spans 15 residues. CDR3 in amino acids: CASSLVGQGLYEQYF. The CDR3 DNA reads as TGTGCCAGCAGCCTGGTGGGACAGGGGTTATACGAGCAGTACTTC.

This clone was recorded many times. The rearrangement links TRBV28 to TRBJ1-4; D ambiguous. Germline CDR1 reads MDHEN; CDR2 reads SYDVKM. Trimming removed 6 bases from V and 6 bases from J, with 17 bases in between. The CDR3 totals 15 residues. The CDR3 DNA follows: TGTGCCAGCAGAGCTCTGGGGTTGAGAGATGAAAAACTGTTTTTT. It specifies CASRALGLRDEKLFF.

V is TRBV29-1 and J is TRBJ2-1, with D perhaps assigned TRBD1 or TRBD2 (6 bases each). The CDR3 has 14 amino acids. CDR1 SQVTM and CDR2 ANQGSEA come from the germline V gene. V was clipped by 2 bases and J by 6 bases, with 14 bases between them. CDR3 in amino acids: CSVERGGGRNEQFF. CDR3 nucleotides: TGCAGCGTTGAAAGAGGAGGGGGGCGCAATGAGCAGTTCTTC.

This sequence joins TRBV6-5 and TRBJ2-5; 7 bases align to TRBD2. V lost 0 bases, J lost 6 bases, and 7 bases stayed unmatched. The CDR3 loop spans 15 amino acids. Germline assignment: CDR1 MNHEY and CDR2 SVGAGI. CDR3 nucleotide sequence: TGTGCCAGCAGTTACTCTGGCGGGAGTAGGAAGACCCAGTACTTC. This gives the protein CASSYSGGSRKTQYF.

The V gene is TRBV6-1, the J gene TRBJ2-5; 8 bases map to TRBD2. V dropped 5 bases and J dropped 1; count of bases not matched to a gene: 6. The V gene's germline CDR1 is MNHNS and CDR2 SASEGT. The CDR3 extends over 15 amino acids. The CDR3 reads CASSSFSGAQETQYF. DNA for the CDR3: TGTGCCAGCAGTAGCTTTAGCGGGGCCCAAGAGACCCAGTACTTC.